A single sample gave rise to the 4 T cell receptor beta chains below, sequenced in a study of blood T cell repertoires in COVID-19. Profiled with immunoSEQ multiplex PCR; TCRdb holds only in-frame clones, not every one. The sample gives under 150,000 clones, more than 65% of which show up once; about 3.9% is in the top ten. Sequences were obtained from peripheral blood. These receptors were obtained from a man in his sixties with acute or convalescent COVID-19.

The table lists this clone with many counts. This chain connects TRBV7-8 to TRBJ2-1; D possibly corresponds to TRBD2 (5 bases). Trimming pared 7 bases from V and 7 bases from J, leaving 14 bases between. The CDR3 is made up of 13 amino acids. Germline CDR1 SGHVS, CDR2 FQNEAQ. The CDR3 coding sequence is TGTGCCAGCACCCTTACGGGGAAAAATGAGCAGTTCTTC. Protein: CASTLTGKNEQFF.

The chain employs TRBV12-3 or TRBV12-4 and TRBJ2-7, with 9 positions matching TRBD1. The CDR3 contains 13 residues. With 5 bases clipped from V and 6 bases from J, the junction kept 5 bases outside the gene matches. CDR3 coding DNA: TGTGCCAGCAGTACCAACAGGGGGCGCGAGCAGTACTTC. Encoded protein: CASSTNRGREQYF.

This clone appeared a few times. V is TRBV19 and J is TRBJ1-5, with 10 positions matching TRBD1. CDR1 LNHDA and CDR2 SQIVND come from the germline V gene (reference sequence). J lost 3 bases, V lost 5 bases, and 10 bases had no gene match. The CDR3 totals 17 residues. The CDR3 loop reads CASSVSSGTGANQPQHF. Here the CDR3 DNA reads TGTGCCAGTAGTGTCTCTTCCGGGACAGGGGCCAATCAGCCCCAGCATTTT.

This clone was recorded once. The chain carries TRBV6-4 and TRBJ2-3, with TRBD1 as a possible D gene (6 bases). Germline lookup yields CDR1 MRHNA and CDR2 SNTAGT. This CDR3 has 15 residues. Deletions cut 0 bases from V and 2 bases from J, with 9 bases between. CDR3 in DNA: TGTGCCAGCAGTGACTCGATGGGGGCCACAGATACGCAGTATTTT. Translation: CASSDSMGATDTQYF.